This entry is about one T cell receptor beta chain. Which antigen it targets is not known. The input lacks base qualities; no much larger clone sits a single base away. Library creation used 5' RACE. The instrument given in TCRdb is Illumina HiSeq 2000. A universal primer binding site was added through template switching, and the final cDNA carried a unique molecular identifier so that TCR cDNA molecules could be counted accurately. First-strand cDNA for TCR alpha and beta chains was synthesized from specific primers in the conserved constant-segment region. Each cDNA library was double barcoded, with a SMART-Mk sample barcode plus Illumina barcodes, to control for contamination. TruSeq adapter sequences along with Illumina sample barcodes were introduced in two successive PCR steps. TCR alpha and beta cDNA libraries were sequenced on the Illumina HiSeq platform with custom primers. The paper's processing steps were these. MiGEC processed the raw reads to extract unique molecular identifiers, while MiXCR was used to determine the CDR3 positions. For each individual, recombination models were inferred using an EM algorithm with the repgenHMM and IGoR tools. Shared clonotypes were analyzed with the tcR package in R, and sharing was normalized by the product of cloneset sizes. Out-of-frame nonproductive sequences were analyzed to study raw recombination free of thymic and clonal selection effects. TCRdb trimmed public reads at Q25 via fastp, called clones via MiXCR and kept in-frame beta chains. Rows are combined by CDR3 protein, so each entry shows the most common genes and DNA. The V and J calls come from TCRdb's annotation, not from the publication. The sample table records some 560,000 distinct CDR3 sequences; over 8.5% of these occur just once. The top ten clonotypes cover approximately 3.2% of the sample.

According to the germline V gene, CDR1 reads SNHLY and CDR2 reads FYNNEI. Including the terminal cysteine and phenylalanine, the CDR3 comprises 14 residues. This entry keeps only the CDR3 DNA: 42 bases, framed from base 1. V loses 7 bases at its end and J loses 5 bases; junction bases beyond the gene matches: 11. The data belong to a study of identical twins (dated by TCRdb to about 2016). General notes on the study: To test whether fetal clonotypes persist, this study deep-sequenced TCR alpha and beta repertoires from monozygotic twins, from unrelated adults of various ages, and from cord blood. To rule out contamination, the twin experiments were replicated at different times with different library preparation protocols.

All donors were healthy Caucasians. The twin cohort consisted of three pairs of female monozygotic twins, all aged roughly 18 to 29 years. Peripheral blood mononuclear cells were used as the source from which RNA for TCR libraries was isolated. Study-level results and caveats: A weaker excess of twin sharing was found in beta out-of-frame sequences because the signal-to-noise ratio was lowered by fewer shared sequences. Abundant cord blood beta clonotypes had fewer insertions, young adult naive repertoires showed a similar but weaker trend, and memory repertoires showed no such trend. In monozygotic twins, out-of-frame TCR alpha sharing was systematically underestimated by recombination models, although the models agreed with sharing between unrelated individuals. Compared with coincidental sharing between unrelated individuals, out-of-frame TCR alpha sequences shared between twins had an excess of sequences with low generation probability. Because the same donors could not be followed over many years, the conclusions relied on cross-sectional statistical analysis. Invariant T cells such as MAIT and iNKT could partly confound zero-insertion analyses, although diverse VJ usage argued against such confounding for most clonotypes.

These data were likewise used in another study, on yellow fever vaccine responses in identical twins. Reported in the second study: The T cell response to vaccination in identical twins was reported by the authors to appear partly convergent and partly personalized. In the study, vaccine-responding T cell clones were precisely tracked in identical twins.

The clonotype was recovered from a woman aged 18-30 years in good health. Recombination joined TRBV2 with TRBJ2-7, with 7 middle bases fitting TRBD1. Sequenced: PBMCs. The sequenced DNA: TGTGCCAGCAAGAGGACAGGCCTGGCGGACGAGCAGTACTTC. This codes for CASKRTGLADEQYF.